This T cell receptor (beta chain) was recorded in a study of shared T cell receptors in the human thymus. The method was immunoSEQ multiplex PCR; TCRdb's version includes in-frame clones alone and lacks a portion of them. The data hold hundreds of thousands of clones, with around 87% observed a single time. The CDR3 is 13 residues long. CDR1 is MNHEY, CDR2 SVGAGI, per germline. The germline V and J ends were trimmed by 5 bases and 7 bases, with 11 bases remaining between them. In addition, the sample was reused for a study of human thymus T cells. That work contributes: Thymic and blood repertoires appeared to carry a bias in their V and J gene usage.

The rearrangement joins TRBV6-5 to TRBJ1-4; no reliable D call. The clonotype comes from a boy younger than two with a congenital heart defect. Source material: thymocytes. DNA for the CDR3: TGTGCCAGCAGTCCCCTAGGGAGTGAAAAACTGTTTTTT. Translation: CASSPLGSEKLFF.